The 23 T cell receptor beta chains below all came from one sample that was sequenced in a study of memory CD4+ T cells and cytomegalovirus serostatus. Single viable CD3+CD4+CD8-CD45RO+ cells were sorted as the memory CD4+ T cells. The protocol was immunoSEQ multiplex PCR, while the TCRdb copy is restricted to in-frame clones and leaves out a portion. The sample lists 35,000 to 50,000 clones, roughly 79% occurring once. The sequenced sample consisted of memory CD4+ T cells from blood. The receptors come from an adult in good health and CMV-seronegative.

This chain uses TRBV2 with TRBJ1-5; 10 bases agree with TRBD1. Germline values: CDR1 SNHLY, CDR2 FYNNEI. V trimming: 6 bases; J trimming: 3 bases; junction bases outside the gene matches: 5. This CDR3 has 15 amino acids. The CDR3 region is CASSWTGGINQPQHF. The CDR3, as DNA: TGTGCCAGCAGCTGGACAGGGGGGATCAATCAGCCCCAGCATTTT.

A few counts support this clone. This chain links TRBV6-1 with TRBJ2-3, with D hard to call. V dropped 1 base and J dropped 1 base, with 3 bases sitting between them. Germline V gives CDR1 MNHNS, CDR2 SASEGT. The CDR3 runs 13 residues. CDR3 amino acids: CASSEGGTDTQYF. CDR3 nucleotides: TGTGCCAGCAGTGAAGGGGGCACAGATACGCAGTATTTT.

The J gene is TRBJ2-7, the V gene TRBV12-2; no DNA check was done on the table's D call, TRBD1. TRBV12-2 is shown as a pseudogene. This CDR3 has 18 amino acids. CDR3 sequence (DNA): TGTGCAAGTCGCTTACCTCATTATGGTAGGGGGCCTACCTACGAGCAGTACTTC. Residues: CASRLPHYGRGPTYEQYF.

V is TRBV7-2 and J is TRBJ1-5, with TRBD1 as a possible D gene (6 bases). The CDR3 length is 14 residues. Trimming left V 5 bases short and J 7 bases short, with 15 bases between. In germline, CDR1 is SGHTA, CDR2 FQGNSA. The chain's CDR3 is CASSPGAGQQPQHF. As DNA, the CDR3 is TGTGCCAGCAGCCCAGGGGCAGGGCAACAGCCCCAGCATTTT.

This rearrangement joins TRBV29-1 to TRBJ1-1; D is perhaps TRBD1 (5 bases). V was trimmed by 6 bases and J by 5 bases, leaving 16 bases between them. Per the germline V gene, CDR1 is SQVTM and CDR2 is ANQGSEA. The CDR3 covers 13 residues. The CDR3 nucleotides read TGCAGCGTCACGTGGCGGGGGACTACTGAAGCTTTCTTT. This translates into CSVTWRGTTEAFF.

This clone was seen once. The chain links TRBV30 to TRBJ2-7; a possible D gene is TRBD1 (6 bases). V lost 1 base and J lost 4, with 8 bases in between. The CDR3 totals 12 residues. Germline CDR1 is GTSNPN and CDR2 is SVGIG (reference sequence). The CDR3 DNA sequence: TGTGCCTGGAGTGCCAGGGGATACGAGCAGTACTTC. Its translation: CAWSARGYEQYF.

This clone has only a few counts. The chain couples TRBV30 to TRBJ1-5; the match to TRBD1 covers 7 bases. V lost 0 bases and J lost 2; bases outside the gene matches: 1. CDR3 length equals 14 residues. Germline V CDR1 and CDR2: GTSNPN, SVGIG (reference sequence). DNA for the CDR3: TGTGCCTGGAGTGTAGGACAGGGCAATCAGCCCCAGCATTTT. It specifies CAWSVGQGNQPQHF.

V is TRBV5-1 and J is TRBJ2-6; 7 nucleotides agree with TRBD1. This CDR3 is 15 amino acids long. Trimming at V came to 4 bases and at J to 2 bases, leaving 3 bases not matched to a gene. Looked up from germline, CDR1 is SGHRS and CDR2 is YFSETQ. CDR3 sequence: CASSTTGAGANVLTF. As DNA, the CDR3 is TGCGCCAGCAGCACAACAGGGGCTGGGGCCAACGTCCTGACTTTC.

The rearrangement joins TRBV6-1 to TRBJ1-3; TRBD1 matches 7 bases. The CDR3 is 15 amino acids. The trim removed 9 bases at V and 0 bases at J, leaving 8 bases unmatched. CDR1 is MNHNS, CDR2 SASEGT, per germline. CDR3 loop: CASTGAPNSGNTIYF. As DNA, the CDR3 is TGTGCCAGTACAGGGGCCCCGAACTCTGGAAACACCATATATTTT.

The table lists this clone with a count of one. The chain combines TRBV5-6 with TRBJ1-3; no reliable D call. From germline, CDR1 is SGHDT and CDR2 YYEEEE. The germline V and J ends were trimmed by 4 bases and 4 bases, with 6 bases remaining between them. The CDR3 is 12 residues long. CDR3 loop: CASSIRGNTIYF. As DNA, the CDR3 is TGTGCCAGCAGCATCAGAGGAAACACCATATATTTT.

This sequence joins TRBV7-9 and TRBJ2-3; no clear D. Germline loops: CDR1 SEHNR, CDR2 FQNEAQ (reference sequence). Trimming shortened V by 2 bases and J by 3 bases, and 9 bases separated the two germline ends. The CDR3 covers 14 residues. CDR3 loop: CASSLSGATDTQYF. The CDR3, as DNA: TGTGCCAGCAGCTTAAGTGGCGCGACAGATACGCAGTATTTT.

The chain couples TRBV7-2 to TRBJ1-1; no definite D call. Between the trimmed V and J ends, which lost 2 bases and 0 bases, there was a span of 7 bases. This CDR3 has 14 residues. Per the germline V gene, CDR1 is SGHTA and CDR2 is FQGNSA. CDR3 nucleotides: TGTGCCAGCAGCTTACTGGGCCTGAACACTGAAGCTTTCTTT. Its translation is CASSLLGLNTEAFF.

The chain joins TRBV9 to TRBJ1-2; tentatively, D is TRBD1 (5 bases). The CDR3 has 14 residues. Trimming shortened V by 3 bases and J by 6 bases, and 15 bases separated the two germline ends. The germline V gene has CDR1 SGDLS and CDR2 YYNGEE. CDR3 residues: CASSDAGDYNGYTF. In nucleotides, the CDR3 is TGTGCCAGCAGCGACGCCGGGGACTACAATGGCTACACCTTC.

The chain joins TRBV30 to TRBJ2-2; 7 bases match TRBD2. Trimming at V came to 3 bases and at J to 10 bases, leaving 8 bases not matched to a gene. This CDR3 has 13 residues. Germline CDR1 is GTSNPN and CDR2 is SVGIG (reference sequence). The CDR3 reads CAWRRGVRKELFF. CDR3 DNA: TGTGCCTGGAGACGGGGGGTTAGGAAGGAGCTGTTTTTT. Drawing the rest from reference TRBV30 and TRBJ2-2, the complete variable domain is SQTIHQWPATLVQPVGSPLSLECTVEGTSNPNLYWYRQAAGRGLQLLFYSVGIGQISSEVPQNLSASRPQDRQFILSSKKLLLSDSGFYLCAWRRGVRKELFFGEGSRLTVL.

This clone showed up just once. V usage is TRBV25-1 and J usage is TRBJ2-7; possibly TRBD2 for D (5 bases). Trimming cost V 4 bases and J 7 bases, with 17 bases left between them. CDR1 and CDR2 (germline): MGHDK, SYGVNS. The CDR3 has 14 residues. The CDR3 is CASSGSWRTGEQYF. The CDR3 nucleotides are TGTGCCAGCAGTGGTAGTTGGCGAACGGGGGAGCAGTACTTC.

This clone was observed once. CDR3 sequence reads: CATYRLGGNYGYTF. The CDR3 nucleotides are TGTGCCACCTATCGATTGGGGGGGAACTATGGCTACACCTTC. This chain links TRBV5-4 with TRBJ1-2, with D perhaps matching TRBD1 (5 bases). The CDR3 is made up of 14 amino acids. CDR1 SGHNT and CDR2 YYREEE come from the germline V gene (reference sequence). V was trimmed by 9 bases and J by 2 bases, leaving 17 bases between them.

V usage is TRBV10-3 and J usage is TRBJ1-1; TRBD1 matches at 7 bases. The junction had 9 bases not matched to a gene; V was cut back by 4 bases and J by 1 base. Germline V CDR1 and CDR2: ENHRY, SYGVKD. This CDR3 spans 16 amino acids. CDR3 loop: CAISGIQGIGNTEAFF. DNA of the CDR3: TGTGCCATCAGTGGGATACAGGGGATAGGGAACACTGAAGCTTTCTTT.

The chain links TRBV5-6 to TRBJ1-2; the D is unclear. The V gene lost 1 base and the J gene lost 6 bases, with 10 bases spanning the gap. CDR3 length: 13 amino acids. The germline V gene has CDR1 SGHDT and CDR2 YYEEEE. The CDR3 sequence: CASSLTRTDGYTF. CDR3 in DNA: TGTGCCAGCAGCTTGACCCGGACGGATGGCTACACCTTC.

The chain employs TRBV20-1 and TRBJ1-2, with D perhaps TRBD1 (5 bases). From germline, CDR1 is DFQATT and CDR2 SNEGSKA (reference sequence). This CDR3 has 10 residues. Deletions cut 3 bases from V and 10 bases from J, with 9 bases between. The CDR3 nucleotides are TGCAGTGCTAGTAGGGGAGACTACACCTTC. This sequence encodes CSASRGDYTF.

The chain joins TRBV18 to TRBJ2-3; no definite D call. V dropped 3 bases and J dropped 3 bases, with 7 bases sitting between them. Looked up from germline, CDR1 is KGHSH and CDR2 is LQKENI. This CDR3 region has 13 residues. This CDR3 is CASSPGTTDTQYF. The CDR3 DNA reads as TGTGCCAGCTCACCCGGCACTACAGATACGCAGTATTTT.

The CDR3 DNA reads as TGTGCCAGCAGTTTGGGACAGGCTTACGGGGGCTACACCTTC. Translated, it gives CASSLGQAYGGYTF. V and J are TRBV7-2 and TRBJ1-2; 8 positions match TRBD1. This CDR3 spans 14 amino acids. Germline V CDR1 and CDR2: SGHTA, FQGNSA. V shed 6 bases, J shed 8 bases, and the junction held 11 bases outside the gene matches.

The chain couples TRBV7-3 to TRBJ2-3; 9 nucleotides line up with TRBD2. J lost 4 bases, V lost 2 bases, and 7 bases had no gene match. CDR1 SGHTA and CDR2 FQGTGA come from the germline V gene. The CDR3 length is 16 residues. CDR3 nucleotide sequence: TGTGCCAGCAGCTTACTGGGGCGGGGGGGCGCAGATACGCAGTATTTT. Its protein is CASSLLGRGGADTQYF.

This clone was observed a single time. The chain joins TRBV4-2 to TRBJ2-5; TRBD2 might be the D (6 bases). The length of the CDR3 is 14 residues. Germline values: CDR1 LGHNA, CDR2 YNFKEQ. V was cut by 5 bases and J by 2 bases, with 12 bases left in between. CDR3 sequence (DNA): TGTGCCAGCAGCACCTGGACTACACAAGAGACCCAGTACTTC. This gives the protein CASSTWTTQETQYF.